This T cell receptor beta chain derives from a study of shared clonotypes between healthy human individuals. There were no recent acute infections or vaccinations among the donors, who were healthy HIV-negative adults. Germline V gives CDR1 LNHDA, CDR2 SQIVND (reference sequence). Trimming cost V 1 base and J 7 bases, with 16 bases left between them. This CDR3 has 15 residues. The assay used deep level. Repertoires were generated with immunoSEQ multiplex PCR, while TCRdb's copy carries only in-frame clones and drops some. The table records about 1.1 million clones, 70% to 80% of them present only once.

The sequence was collected from a man aged 18 to 30 in good health. Some clones in this sample may be carry-over from other donors' samples. Sequencing was carried out using memory CD4+ T cells from PBMCs. This sample's subset: CD45RA-negative fraction. This chain connects TRBV19 to TRBJ1-2, with D hard to call. As DNA, the CDR3 is TGTGCCAGTAGTATAGGGGCGTTTCCCCTCGGTGGCTACACCTTC. Residues: CASSIGAFPLGGYTF. The full variable domain, in which reference TRBV19 and TRBJ1-2 provide the parts outside the CDR3, is DGGITQSPKYLFRKEGQNVTLSCEQNLNHDAMYWYRQDPGQGLRLIYYSQIVNDFQKGDIAEGYSVSREKKESFPLTVTSAQKNPTAFYLCASSIGAFPLGGYTFGSGTRLTVV.